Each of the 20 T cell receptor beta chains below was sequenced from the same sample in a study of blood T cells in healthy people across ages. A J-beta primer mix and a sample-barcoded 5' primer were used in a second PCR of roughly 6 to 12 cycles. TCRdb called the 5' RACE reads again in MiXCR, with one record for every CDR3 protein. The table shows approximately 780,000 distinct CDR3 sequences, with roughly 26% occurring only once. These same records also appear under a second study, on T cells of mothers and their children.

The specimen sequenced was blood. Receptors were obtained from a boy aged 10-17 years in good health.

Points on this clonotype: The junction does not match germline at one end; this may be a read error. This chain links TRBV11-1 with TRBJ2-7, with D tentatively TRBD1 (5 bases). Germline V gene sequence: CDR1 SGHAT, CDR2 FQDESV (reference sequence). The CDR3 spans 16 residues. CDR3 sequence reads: CASSLDGRTPSCEQYF. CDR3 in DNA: TGTGCCAGCAGCTTAGATGGGCGGACACCCTCCTGCGAGCAGTACTTC. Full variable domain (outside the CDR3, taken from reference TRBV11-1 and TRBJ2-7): EAEVAQSPRYKITEKSQAVAFWCDPISGHATLYWYRQILGQGPELLVQFQDESVVDDSQLPKDRFSAERLKGVDSTLKIQPAELGDSAMYLCASSLDGRTPSCEQYFGPGTRLTVT.

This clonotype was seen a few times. The chain's CDR3 is CAISETTGGPGTEAFF. Written as DNA, the CDR3 is TGTGCCATCAGTGAAACAACGGGGGGACCGGGCACTGAAGCTTTCTTT. The V call is TRBV10-3, the J call TRBJ1-1, with a tentative D call TRBD1 (5 bases). V was clipped by 3 bases and J by 4 bases, with 18 bases between them. CDR3 length equals 16 residues. Germline CDR1 reads ENHRY; CDR2 reads SYGVKD.

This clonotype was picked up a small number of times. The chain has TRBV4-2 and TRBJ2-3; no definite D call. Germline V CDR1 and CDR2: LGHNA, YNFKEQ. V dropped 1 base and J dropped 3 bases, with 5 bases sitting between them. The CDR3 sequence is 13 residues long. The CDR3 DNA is TGTGCCAGCAGCCAAGCCCAGACAGATACGCAGTATTTT. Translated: CASSQAQTDTQYF.

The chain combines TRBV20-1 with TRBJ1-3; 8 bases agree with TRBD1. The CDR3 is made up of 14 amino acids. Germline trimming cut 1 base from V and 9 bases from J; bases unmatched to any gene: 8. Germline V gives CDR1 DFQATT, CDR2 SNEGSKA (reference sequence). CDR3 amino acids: CSARVGQGPATIYF. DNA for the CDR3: TGCAGTGCTAGAGTTGGACAGGGTCCCGCCACCATATATTTT.

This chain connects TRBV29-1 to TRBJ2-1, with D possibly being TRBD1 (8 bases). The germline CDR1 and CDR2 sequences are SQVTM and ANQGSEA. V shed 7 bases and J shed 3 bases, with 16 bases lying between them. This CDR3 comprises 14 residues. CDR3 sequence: CSGDTGGVYNEQFF. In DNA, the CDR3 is TGCAGCGGCGATACAGGGGGGGTCTACAATGAGCAGTTCTTC.

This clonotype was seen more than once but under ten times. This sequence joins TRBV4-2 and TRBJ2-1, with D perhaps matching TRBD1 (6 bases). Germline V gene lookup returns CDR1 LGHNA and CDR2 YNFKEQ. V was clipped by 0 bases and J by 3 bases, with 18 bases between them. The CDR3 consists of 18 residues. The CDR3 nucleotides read TGTGCCAGCAGCCAAGAGGGATCACACCTCAGGGGCTACAATGAGCAGTTCTTC. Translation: CASSQEGSHLRGYNEQFF.

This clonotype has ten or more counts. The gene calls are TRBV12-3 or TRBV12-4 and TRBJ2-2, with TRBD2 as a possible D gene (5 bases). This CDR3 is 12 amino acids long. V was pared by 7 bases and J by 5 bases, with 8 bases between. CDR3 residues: CASIRGTGELFF. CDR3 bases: TGTGCCAGCATCCGGGGAACCGGGGAGCTGTTTTTT.

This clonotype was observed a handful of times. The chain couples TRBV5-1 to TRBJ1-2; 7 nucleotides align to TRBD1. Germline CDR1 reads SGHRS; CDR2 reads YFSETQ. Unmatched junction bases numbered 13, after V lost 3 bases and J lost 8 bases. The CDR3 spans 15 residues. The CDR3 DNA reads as TGCGCCAGCAGCTCGGGACAGTGGGATGGTTCCGGCTACACCTTC. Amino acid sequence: CASSSGQWDGSGYTF.

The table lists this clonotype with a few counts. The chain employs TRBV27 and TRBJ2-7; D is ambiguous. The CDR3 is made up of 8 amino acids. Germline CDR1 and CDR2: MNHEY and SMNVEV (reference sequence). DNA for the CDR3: TGTGCCAGCAGTAATATCGGGGTC. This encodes CASSNIGV.

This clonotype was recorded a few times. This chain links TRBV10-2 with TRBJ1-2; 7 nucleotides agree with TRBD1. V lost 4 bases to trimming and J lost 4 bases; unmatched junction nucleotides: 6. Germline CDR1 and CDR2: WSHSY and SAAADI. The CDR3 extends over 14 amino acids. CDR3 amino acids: CASSVTTGTYGYTF. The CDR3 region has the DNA TGCGCCAGCAGTGTGACGACAGGGACCTATGGCTACACCTTC.

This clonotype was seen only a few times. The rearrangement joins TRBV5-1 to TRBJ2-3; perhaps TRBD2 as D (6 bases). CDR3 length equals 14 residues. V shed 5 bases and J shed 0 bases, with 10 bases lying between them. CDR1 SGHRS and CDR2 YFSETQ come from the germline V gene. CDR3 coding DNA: TGCGCCAGCAGATTAGGGACTAGCACAGATACGCAGTATTTT. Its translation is CASRLGTSTDTQYF.

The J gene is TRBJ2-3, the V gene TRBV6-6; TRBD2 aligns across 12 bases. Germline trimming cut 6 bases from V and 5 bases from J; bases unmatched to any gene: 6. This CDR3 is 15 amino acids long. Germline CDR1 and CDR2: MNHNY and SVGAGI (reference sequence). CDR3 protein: CASRASGGVKDTQYF. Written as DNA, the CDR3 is TGTGCCAGCAGAGCTAGCGGGGGGGTTAAAGATACGCAGTATTTT.

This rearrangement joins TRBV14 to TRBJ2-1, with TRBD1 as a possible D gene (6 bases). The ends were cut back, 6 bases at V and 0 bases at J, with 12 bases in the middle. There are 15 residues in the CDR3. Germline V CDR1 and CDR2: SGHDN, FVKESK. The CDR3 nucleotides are TGTGCCAGCAGGTCTACAGGGAGCTCCTACAATGAGCAGTTCTTC. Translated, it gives CASRSTGSSYNEQFF.

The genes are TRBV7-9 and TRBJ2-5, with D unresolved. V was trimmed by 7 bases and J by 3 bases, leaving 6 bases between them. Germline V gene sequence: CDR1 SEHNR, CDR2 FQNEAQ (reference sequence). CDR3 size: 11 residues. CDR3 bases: TGTGCCAGCACCTTCGAAGAGACCCAGTACTTC. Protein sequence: CASTFEETQYF. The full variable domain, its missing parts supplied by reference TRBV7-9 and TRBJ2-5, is DTGVSQNPRHKITKRGQNVTFRCDPISEHNRLYWYRQTLGQGPEFLTYFQNEAQLEKSRLLSDRFSAERPKGSFSTLEIQRTEQGDSAMYLCASTFEETQYFGPGTRLLVL.

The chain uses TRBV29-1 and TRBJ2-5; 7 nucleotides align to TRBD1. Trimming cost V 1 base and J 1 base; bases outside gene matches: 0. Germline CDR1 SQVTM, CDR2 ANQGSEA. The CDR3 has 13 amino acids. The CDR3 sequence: CSVEAGGQETQYF. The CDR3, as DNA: TGCAGCGTTGAAGCAGGGGGCCAAGAGACCCAGTACTTC.

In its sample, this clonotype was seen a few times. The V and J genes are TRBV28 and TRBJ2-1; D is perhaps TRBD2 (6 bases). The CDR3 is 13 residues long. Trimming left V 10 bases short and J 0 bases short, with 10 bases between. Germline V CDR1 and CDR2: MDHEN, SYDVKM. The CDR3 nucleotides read TGTGCCACCCGGGGGAGCTCCTACAATGAGCAGTTCTTC. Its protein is CATRGSSYNEQFF.

CDR3 residues: CASRDRGKWEQYF. CDR3 bases: TGTGCCAGCAGGGACAGGGGTAAGTGGGAGCAGTACTTC. The rearrangement links TRBV28 to TRBJ2-1, with TRBD1 matching over 9 bases. The end of the DNA is better explained by TRBJ2-7, so the J call may be wrong. CDR1 MDHEN and CDR2 SYDVKM come from the germline V gene. The CDR3 runs 13 residues.

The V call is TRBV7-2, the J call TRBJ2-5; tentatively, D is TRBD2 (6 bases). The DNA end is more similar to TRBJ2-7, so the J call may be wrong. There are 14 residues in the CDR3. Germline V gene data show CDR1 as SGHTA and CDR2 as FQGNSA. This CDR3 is CASSLAEGRHEQYF. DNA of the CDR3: TGTGCCAGCAGCTTAGCGGAGGGGAGGCACGAGCAGTACTTC.

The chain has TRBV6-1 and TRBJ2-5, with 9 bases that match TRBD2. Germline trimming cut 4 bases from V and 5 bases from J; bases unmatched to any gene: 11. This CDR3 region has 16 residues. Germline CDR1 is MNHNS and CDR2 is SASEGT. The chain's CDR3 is CASSVWGLAGTETQYF. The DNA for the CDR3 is TGTGCCAGCAGTGTATGGGGTCTAGCGGGGACGGAGACCCAGTACTTC.

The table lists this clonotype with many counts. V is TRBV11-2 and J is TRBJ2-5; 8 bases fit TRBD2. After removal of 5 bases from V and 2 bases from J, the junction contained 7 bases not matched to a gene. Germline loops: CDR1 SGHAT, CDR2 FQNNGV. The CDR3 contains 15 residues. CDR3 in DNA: TGTGCCAGCAGCCAAGGCGTAGCGGGGCAAGAGACCCAGTACTTC. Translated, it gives CASSQGVAGQETQYF.